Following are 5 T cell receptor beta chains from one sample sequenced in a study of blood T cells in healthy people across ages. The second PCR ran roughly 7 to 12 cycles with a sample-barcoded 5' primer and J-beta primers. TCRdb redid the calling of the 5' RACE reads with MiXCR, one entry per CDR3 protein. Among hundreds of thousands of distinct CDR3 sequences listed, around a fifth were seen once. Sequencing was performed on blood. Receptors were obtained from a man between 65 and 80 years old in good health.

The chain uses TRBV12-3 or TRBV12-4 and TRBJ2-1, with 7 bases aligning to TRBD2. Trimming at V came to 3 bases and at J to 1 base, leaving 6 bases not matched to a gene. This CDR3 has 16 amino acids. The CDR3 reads CASSFRRESSYNEQFF. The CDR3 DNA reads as TGTGCCAGCAGTTTTAGGCGGGAGTCTTCCTACAATGAGCAGTTCTTC.

The CDR3 sequence: CASSLFSAASSYNSPLHF. The CDR3 DNA follows: TGCGCCAGCAGCTTGTTTTCGGCAGCGAGCTCCTATAATTCACCCCTCCACTTT. The chain recombines TRBV5-1 with TRBJ1-6; D uncertain. CDR1 is SGHRS, CDR2 YFSETQ, per germline. The CDR3 runs 18 residues. The V end lost 1 base, the J end lost 0 bases, and 14 bases lay between the germline ends.

In nucleotides, the CDR3 is TGTGCCAGCAGCTTAACTACAGTAGGAAACACCATATATTTT. Its translation is CASSLTTVGNTIYF. The chain is built from TRBV7-9 and TRBJ1-3; no reliable D call. The CDR3 totals 14 residues. Germline V gene lookup returns CDR1 SEHNR and CDR2 FQNEAQ (reference sequence). The V end was cut by 2 bases, the J end by 4 bases, with 9 bases between.

The CDR3 coding sequence is TGTGCCAGCAGTTTACCGGGACAGACCACTCCGACCTATAATTCACCCCTCCACTTT. Translation: CASSLPGQTTPTYNSPLHF. This chain links TRBV28 with TRBJ1-6; TRBD1 matches at 7 bases. Germline CDR1 reads MDHEN; CDR2 reads SYDVKM. V was pared by 2 bases and J by 2 bases, with 12 bases of the junction left unmatched. This CDR3 has 19 amino acids. Together with reference TRBV28 and TRBJ1-6, the CDR3 gives the full variable domain: DVKVTQSSRYLVKRTGEKVFLECVQDMDHENMFWYRQDPGLGLRLIYFSYDVKMKEKGDIPEGYSVSREKKERFSLILESASTNQTSMYLCASSLPGQTTPTYNSPLHFGNGTRLTVT.

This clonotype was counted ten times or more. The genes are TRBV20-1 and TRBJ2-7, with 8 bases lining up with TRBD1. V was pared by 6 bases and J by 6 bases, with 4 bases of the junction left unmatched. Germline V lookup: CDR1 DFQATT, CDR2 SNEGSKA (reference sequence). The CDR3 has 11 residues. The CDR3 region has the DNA TGCAGTGCCCGGACAGGGCTCGAGCAGTACTTC. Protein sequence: CSARTGLEQYF.